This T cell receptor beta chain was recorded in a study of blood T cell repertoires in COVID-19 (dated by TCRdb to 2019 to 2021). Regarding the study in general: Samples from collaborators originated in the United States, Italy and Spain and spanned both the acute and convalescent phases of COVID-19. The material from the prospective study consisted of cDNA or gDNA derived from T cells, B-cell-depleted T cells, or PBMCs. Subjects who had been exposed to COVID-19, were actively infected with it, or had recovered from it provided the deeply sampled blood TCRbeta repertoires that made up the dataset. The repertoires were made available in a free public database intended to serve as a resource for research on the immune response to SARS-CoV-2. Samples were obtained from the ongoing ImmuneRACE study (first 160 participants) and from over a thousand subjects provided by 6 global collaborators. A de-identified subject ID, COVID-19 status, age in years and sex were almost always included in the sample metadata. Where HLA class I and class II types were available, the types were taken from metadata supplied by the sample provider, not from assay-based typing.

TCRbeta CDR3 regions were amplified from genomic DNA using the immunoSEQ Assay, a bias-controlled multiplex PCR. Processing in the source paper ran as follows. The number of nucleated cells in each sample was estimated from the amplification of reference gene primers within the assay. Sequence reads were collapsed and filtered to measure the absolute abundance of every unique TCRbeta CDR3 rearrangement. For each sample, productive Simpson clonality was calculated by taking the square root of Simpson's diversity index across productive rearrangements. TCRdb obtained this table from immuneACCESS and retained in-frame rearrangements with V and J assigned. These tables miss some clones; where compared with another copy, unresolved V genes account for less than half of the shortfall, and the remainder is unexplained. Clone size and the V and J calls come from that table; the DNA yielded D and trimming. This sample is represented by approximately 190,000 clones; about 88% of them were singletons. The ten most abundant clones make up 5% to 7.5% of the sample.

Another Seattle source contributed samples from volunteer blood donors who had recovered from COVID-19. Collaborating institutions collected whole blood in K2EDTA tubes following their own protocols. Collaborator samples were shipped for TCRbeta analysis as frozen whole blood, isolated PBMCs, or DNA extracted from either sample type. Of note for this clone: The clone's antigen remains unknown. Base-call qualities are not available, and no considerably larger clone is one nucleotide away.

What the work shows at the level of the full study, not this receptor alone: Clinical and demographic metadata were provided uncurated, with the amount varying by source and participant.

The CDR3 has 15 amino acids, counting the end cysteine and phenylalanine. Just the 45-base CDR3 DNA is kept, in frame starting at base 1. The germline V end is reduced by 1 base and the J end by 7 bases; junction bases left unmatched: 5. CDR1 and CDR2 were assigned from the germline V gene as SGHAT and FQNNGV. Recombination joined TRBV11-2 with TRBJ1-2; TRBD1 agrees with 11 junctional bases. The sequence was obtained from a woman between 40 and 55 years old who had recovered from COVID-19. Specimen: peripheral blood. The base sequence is TGTGCCAGCAGCTTAGCGGACAGGGGGCAGGGTGGCTACACCTTC. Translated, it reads CASSLADRGQGGYTF.